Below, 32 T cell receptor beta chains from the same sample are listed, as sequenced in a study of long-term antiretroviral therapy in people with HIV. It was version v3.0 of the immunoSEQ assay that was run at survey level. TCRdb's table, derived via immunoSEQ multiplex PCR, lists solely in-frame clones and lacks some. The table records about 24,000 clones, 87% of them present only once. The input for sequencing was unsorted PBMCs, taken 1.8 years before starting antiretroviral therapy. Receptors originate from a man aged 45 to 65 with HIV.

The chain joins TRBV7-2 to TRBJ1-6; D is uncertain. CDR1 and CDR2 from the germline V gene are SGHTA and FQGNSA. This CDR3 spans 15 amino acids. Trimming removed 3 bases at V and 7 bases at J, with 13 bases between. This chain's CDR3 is CASSLTTLGNSPLHF. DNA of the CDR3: TGTGCCAGCAGCTTGACCACCTTAGGAAATTCACCCCTCCACTTT.

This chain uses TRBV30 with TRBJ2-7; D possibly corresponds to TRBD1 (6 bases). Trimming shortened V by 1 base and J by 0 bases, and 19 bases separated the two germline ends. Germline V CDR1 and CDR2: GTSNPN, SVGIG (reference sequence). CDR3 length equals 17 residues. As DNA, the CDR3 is TGTGCCTGGAGTGCCTTCTTAGGACAGAGTTCCTCCTACGAGCAGTACTTC. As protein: CAWSAFLGQSSSYEQYF.

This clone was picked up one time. In DNA form, the CDR3 reads TGTGCCAGCAGCTCCGAATACCAAGAGACCCAGTACTTC. It encodes CASSSEYQETQYF. The chain combines TRBV7-2 with TRBJ2-5; D ambiguous. The V end was cut by 4 bases, the J end by 0 bases, with 6 bases between. Germline V gene lookup returns CDR1 SGHTA and CDR2 FQGNSA. The CDR3 loop spans 13 amino acids.

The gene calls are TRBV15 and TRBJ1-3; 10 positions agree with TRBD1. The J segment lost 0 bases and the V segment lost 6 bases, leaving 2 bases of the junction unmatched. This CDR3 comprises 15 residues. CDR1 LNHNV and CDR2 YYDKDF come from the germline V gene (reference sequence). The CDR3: CATRDRGISGNTIYF. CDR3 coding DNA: TGTGCCACCAGGGACAGGGGGATCTCTGGAAACACCATATATTTT.

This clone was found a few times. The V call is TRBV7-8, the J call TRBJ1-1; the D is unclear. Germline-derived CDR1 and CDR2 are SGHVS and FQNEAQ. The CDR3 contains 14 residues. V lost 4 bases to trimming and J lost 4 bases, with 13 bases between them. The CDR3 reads CASSSREQSTEAFF. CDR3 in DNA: TGTGCCAGCAGCTCCCGGGAACAGAGCACTGAAGCTTTCTTT.

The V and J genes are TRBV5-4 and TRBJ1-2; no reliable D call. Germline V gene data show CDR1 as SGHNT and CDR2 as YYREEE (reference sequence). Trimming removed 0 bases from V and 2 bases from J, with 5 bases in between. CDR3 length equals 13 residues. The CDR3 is CASSLDENYGYTF. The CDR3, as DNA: TGTGCCAGCAGCTTGGACGAGAACTATGGCTACACCTTC.

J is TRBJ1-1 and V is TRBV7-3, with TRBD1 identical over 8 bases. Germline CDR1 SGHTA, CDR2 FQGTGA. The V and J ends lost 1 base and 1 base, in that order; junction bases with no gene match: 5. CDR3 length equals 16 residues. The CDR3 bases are TGTGCCAGCAGCTTAAACCCCCAGGGGGCGAACACTGAAGCTTTCTTT. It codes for CASSLNPQGANTEAFF.

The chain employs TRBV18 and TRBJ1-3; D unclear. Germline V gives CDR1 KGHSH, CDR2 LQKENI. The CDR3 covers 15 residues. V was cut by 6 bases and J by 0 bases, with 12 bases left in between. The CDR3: CASSQLVISGNTIYF. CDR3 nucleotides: TGTGCCAGCTCTCAACTAGTTATCTCTGGAAACACCATATATTTT.

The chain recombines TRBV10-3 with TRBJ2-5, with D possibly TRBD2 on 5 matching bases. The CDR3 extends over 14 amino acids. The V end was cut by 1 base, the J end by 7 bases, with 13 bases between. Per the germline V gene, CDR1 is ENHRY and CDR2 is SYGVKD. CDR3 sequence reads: CAISEFRGPGTQYF. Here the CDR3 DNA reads TGTGCCATCAGTGAGTTCCGGGGTCCTGGGACCCAGTACTTC.

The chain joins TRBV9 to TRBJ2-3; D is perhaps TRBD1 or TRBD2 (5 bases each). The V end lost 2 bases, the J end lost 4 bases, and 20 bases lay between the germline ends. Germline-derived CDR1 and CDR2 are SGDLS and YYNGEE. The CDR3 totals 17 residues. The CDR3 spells CASSVQSGTATPDTQYF. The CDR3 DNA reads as TGTGCCAGCAGCGTCCAGTCCGGGACGGCCACACCAGATACGCAGTATTTT.

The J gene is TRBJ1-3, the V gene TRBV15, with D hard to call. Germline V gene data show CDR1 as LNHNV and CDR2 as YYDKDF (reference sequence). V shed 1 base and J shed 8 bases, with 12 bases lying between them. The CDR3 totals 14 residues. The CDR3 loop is CATSRVDRSDTIYF. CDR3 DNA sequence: TGTGCCACCAGCAGAGTAGACCGCTCGGACACCATATATTTT.

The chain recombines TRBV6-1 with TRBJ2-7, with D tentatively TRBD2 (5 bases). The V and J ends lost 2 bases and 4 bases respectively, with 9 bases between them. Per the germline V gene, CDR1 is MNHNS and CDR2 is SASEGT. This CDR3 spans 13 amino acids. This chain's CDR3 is CASSEFAGYEQYF. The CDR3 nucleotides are TGTGCCAGCAGTGAATTTGCGGGTTACGAGCAGTACTTC.

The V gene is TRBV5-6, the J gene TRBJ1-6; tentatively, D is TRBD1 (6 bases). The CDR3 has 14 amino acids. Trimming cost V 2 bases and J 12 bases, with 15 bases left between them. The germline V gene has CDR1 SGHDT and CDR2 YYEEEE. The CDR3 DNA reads TGTGCCAGCAGCTTTTGGGTTGCAGGGGTACCCCTCCACTTT. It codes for CASSFWVAGVPLHF.

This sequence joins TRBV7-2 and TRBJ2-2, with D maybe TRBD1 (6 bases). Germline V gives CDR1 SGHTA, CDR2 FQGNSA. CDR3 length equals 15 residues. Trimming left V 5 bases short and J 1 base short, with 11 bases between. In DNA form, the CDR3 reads TGTGCCAGCAGCCGAAAGACAGGGAACACCGGGGAGCTGTTTTTT. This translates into CASSRKTGNTGELFF.

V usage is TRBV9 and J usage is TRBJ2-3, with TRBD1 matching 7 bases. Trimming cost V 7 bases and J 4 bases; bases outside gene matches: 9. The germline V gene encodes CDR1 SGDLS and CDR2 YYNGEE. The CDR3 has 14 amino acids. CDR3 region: CASAPSTGADTQYF. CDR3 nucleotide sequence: TGTGCCAGCGCACCTTCTACAGGGGCAGATACGCAGTATTTT.

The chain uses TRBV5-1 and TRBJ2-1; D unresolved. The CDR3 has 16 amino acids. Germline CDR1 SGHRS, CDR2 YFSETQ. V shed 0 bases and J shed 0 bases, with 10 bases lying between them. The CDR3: CASSLEGLSSYNEQFF. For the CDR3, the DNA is TGCGCCAGCAGCTTGGAAGGCCTGTCCTCCTACAATGAGCAGTTCTTC.

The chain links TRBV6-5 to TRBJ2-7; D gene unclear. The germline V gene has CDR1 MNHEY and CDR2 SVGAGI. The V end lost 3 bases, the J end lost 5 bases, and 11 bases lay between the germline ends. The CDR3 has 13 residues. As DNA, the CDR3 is TGTGCCAGCAGTTATGTGGGTGGCGACGAGCAGTACTTC. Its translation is CASSYVGGDEQYF.

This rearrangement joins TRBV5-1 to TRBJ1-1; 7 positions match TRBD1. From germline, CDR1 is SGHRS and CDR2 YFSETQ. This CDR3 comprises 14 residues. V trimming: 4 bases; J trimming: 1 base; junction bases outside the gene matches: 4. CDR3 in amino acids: CASSLRTGNTEAFF. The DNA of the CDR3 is TGCGCCAGCAGCCTCCGGACAGGGAACACTGAAGCTTTCTTT.

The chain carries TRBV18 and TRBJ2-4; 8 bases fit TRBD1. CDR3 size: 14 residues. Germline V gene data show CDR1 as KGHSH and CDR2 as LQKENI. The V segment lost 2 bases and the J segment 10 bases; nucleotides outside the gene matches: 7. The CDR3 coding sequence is TGTGCCAGCTCACCATGGTCACAGGGGGATATTCAGTACTTC. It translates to CASSPWSQGDIQYF. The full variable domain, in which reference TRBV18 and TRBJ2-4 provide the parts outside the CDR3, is NAGVMQNPRHLVRRRGQEARLRCSPMKGHSHVYWYRQLPEEGLKFMVYLQKENIIDESGMPKERFSAEFPKEGPSILRIQQVVRGDSAAYFCASSPWSQGDIQYFGAGTRLSVL.

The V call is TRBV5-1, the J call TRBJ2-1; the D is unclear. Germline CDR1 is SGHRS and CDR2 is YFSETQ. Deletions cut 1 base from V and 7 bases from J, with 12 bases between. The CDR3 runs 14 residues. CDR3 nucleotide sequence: TGCGCCAGCAGCTTGAGGGCAGCTAGGAATGAGCAGTTCTTC. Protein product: CASSLRAARNEQFF. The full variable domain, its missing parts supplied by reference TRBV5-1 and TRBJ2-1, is KAGVTQTPRYLIKTRGQQVTLSCSPISGHRSVSWYQQTPGQGLQFLFEYFSETQRNKGNFPGRFSGRQFSNSRSEMNVSTLELGDSALYLCASSLRAARNEQFFGPGTRLTVL.

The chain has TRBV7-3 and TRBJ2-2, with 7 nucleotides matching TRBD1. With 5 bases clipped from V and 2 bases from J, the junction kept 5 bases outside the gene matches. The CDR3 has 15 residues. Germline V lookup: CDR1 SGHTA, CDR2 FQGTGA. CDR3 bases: TGTGCCAGCAGCGTGGGACAGCCCAACACCGGGGAGCTGTTTTTT. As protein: CASSVGQPNTGELFF.

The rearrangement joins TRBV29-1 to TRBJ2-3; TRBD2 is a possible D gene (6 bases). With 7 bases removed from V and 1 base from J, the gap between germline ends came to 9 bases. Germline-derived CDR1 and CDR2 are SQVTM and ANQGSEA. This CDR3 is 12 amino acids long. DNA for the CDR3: TGCAGCGCCGGGGAGGGCACAGATACGCAGTATTTT. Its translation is CSAGEGTDTQYF.

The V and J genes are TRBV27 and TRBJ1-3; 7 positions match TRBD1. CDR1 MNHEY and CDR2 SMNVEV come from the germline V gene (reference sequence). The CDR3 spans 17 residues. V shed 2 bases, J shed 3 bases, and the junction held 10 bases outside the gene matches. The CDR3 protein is CASSLTSWQGGGNTIYF. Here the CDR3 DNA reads TGTGCCAGCAGTTTAACTTCGTGGCAGGGGGGTGGAAACACCATATATTTT.

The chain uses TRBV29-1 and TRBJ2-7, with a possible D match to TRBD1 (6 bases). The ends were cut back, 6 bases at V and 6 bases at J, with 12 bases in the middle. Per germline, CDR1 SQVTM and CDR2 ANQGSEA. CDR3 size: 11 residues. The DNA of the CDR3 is TGCAGCGTGAGGGGGTGGTCCGAGCAGTACTTC. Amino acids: CSVRGWSEQYF.

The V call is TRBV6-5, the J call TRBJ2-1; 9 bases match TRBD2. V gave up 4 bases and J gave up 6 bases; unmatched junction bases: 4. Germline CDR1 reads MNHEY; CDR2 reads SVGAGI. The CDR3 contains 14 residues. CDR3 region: CASSFSGSANEQFF. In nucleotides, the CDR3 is TGTGCCAGCAGTTTTAGCGGGAGTGCCAATGAGCAGTTCTTC.

The CDR3 region is CASSRQGRSTDTQYF. CDR3 DNA sequence: TGTGCCAGCAGCCGACAGGGGAGGAGTACAGATACGCAGTATTTT. V and J are TRBV7-2 and TRBJ2-3; 8 nucleotides agree with TRBD1. The CDR3 spans 15 residues. After removal of 5 bases from V and 3 bases from J, the junction contained 7 bases not matched to a gene. Looked up from germline, CDR1 is SGHTA and CDR2 is FQGNSA. The variable domain in full, with the rest retrieved from reference TRBV7-2 and TRBJ2-3, is GAGVSQSPSNKVTEKGKDVELRCDPISGHTALYWYRQSLGQGLEFLIYFQGNSAPDKSGLPSDRFSAERTGGSVSTLTIQRTQQEDSAVYLCASSRQGRSTDTQYFGPGTRLTVL.

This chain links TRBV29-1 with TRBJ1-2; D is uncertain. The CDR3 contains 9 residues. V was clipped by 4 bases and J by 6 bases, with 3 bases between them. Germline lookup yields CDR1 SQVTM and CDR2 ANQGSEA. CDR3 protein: CSVVDGYTF. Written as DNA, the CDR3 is TGCAGCGTTGTTGATGGCTACACCTTC.

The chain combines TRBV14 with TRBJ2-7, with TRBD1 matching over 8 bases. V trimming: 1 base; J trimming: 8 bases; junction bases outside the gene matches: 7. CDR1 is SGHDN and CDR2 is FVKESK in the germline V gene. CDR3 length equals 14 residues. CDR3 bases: TGTGCCAGCAGCCAAGTCCGACAGGGGACAAAGCAGTACTTC. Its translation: CASSQVRQGTKQYF. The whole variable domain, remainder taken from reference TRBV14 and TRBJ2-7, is EAGVTQFPSHSVIEKGQTVTLRCDPISGHDNLYWYRRVMGKEIKFLLHFVKESKQDESGMPNNRFLAERTGGTYSTLKVQPAELEDSGVYFCASSQVRQGTKQYFGPGTRLTVT.

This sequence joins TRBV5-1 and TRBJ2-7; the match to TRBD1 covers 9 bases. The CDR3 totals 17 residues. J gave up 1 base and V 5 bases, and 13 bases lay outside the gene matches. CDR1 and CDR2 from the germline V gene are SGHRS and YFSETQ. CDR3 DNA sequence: TGCGCCAGCAGAAAGGGGTCCTGGACAGGGGTATCCTACGAGCAGTACTTC. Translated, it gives CASRKGSWTGVSYEQYF.

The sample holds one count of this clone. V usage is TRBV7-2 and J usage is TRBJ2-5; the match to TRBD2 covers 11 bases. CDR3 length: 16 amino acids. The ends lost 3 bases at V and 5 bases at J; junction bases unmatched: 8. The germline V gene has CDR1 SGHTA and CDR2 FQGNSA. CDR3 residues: CASSFQSRTSGETQYF. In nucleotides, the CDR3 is TGTGCCAGCAGCTTCCAATCCAGGACTAGCGGGGAGACCCAGTACTTC.

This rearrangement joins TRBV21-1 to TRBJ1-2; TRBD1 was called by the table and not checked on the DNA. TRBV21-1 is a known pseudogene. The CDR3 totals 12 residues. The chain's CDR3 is CASSKGGVLGTF. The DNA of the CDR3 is TGTGCCAGCAGCAAAGGGGGCGTTCTGGGCACCTTC.

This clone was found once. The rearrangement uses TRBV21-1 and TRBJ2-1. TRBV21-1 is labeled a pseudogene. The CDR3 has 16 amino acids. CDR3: CASSKGPVWDYNEQFF. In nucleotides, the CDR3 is TGTGCCAGCAGCAAAGGTCCAGTATGGGACTACAATGAGCAGTTCTTC.